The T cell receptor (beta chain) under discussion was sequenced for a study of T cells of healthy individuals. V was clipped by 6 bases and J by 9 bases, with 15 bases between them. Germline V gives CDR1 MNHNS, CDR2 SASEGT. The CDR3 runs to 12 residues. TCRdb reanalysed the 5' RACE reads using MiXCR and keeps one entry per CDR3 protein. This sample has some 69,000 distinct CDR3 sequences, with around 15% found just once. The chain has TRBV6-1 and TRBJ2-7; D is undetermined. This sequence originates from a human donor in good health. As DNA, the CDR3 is TGTGCCAGCAGGGACGGTACTAAAGGGCAGTACTTC. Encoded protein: CASRDGTKGQYF.